These 25 T cell receptor beta chains share one sample of origin, sequenced in a study of T cells in Graves' hyperthyroidism and ophthalmopathy. TCR beta CDR3 regions were amplified from RNA. HTBI primers were the set used in a first-round RT-PCR of the TCR CDR3. TCRdb reprocessed the multiplex PCR reads with MiXCR, giving one entry per CDR3 protein. The data show hundreds of thousands of distinct CDR3 sequences, about 15% seen once. Sequencing used blood. These receptors came from a man aged 18 to 29 with Graves' ophthalmopathy.

This chain's CDR3 is CASSPGTGGPEQSYNSPLHF. The DNA of the CDR3 is TGTGCCAGCAGCCCAGGGACAGGGGGACCCGAGCAGTCCTATAATTCACCCCTCCACTTT. The V gene is TRBV6-2 or TRBV6-3, the J gene TRBJ1-6, with 11 bases that match TRBD1. The length of the CDR3 is 20 residues. The junction had 14 bases not matched to a gene; V was cut back by 6 bases and J by 1 base. Germline V gene lookup returns CDR1 MNHEY and CDR2 SVGEGT.

Ten or more counts support this clonotype. This chain uses TRBV11-2 with TRBJ2-1; 9 nucleotides align to TRBD2. Germline V gives CDR1 SGHAT, CDR2 FQNNGV. The V gene end was trimmed by 4 bases and the J gene end by 5 bases; junction bases not matched to a gene: 15. This CDR3 has 18 amino acids. CDR3 in amino acids: CASSSRVGVAGVDNEQFF. CDR3 bases: TGTGCCAGCAGCTCACGGGTCGGGGTAGCGGGAGTAGACAATGAGCAGTTCTTC.

The chain uses TRBV3-1 and TRBJ2-5; maybe TRBD2 (6 bases). The V end was cut by 3 bases, the J end by 1 base, with 9 bases between. CDR3 length equals 14 residues. From germline, CDR1 is LGHDT and CDR2 YNNKEL (reference sequence). The CDR3 coding sequence is TGTGCCAGCAGCCAGCGGGGCCCCCAAGAGACCCAGTACTTC. Translated, it gives CASSQRGPQETQYF.

The chain uses TRBV20-1 and TRBJ1-6; D is possibly TRBD1 (6 bases). The germline V and J ends were trimmed by 1 base and 0 bases, with 16 bases remaining between them. CDR1 and CDR2 from the germline V gene are DFQATT and SNEGSKA (reference sequence). This CDR3 is 18 amino acids long. This CDR3 reads CSARALGGVSSYNSPLHF. DNA for the CDR3: TGCAGTGCTAGAGCCCTGGGGGGCGTAAGCTCCTATAATTCACCCCTCCACTTT.

The chain joins TRBV29-1 to TRBJ2-3; weak D call: TRBD2 (6 bases). V lost 5 bases and J lost 2, with 11 bases in between. CDR3 length equals 13 residues. Germline CDR1 is SQVTM and CDR2 is ANQGSEA. In nucleotides, the CDR3 is TGCAGCGTTATTAGCGGATACACAGATACGCAGTATTTT. Translation: CSVISGYTDTQYF.

As to this clonotype: This may arise from a read error, as a much more abundant clone is one base away. The chain recombines TRBV12-3 or TRBV12-4 with TRBJ2-2, with unresolved D. The CDR3 length is 15 residues. CDR3 bases: TGTACCAGCAGTTTAATCCCTAGAAACACCGGGGAGCTGTTTTTT. Its translation is CTSSLIPRNTGELFF.

This clonotype was observed a few times. The chain employs TRBV20-1 and TRBJ1-1, with 9 bases identical to TRBD1. The germline V gene has CDR1 DFQATT and CDR2 SNEGSKA (reference sequence). CDR3 length equals 12 residues. As DNA, the CDR3 is TGCAGCTGGACAGGGGCCAACACTGAAGCTTTCTTT. It yields the protein CSWTGANTEAFF.

This clonotype was counted between two and nine times. CDR3 sequence (DNA): TGTGCCAGCAGACTTAGACCTGGGGCCAACGTCCTGACTTTC. This translates into CASRLRPGANVLTF. The gene calls are TRBV6-1 and TRBJ2-6; unclear D gene. There are 14 residues in the CDR3. The germline V and J ends were trimmed by 6 bases and 2 bases, with 8 bases remaining between them. The germline gives CDR1 MNHNS, CDR2 SASEGT.

In this sample, this clonotype turned up many times. The gene calls are TRBV30 and TRBJ1-5, with 7 nucleotides matching TRBD1. Germline V gene sequence: CDR1 GTSNPN, CDR2 SVGIG (reference sequence). The CDR3 has 17 amino acids. V dropped 3 bases and J dropped 0; count of bases not matched to a gene: 11. CDR3 sequence (DNA): TGTGCCTGGAGACAGGGACAGTTAAGTAATAGCAATCAGCCCCAGCATTTT. Translating gives CAWRQGQLSNSNQPQHF. Drawing the rest from reference TRBV30 and TRBJ1-5, the complete variable domain is SQTIHQWPATLVQPVGSPLSLECTVEGTSNPNLYWYRQAAGRGLQLLFYSVGIGQISSEVPQNLSASRPQDRQFILSSKKLLLSDSGFYLCAWRQGQLSNSNQPQHFGDGTRLSIL.

The J gene is TRBJ2-6, the V gene TRBV6-4; TRBD2 aligns across 8 bases. The CDR3 is 19 amino acids. Germline V lookup: CDR1 MRHNA, CDR2 SNTAGT. The trim removed 0 bases at V and 2 bases at J, leaving 9 bases unmatched. The DNA of the CDR3 is TGTGCCAGCAGTGACTCGACTACGGGGGGGGGGGCTGGGGCCAACGTCCTGACTTTC. It translates to CASSDSTTGGGAGANVLTF.

This clonotype was counted many times. This chain connects TRBV3-1 to TRBJ2-7; 9 nucleotides align to TRBD1. CDR3 length: 13 residues. Germline V CDR1 and CDR2: LGHDT, YNNKEL (reference sequence). V shed 4 bases and J 7 bases; nucleotides not matched to a gene: 5. The DNA for the CDR3 is TGTGCCAGCAGCCGATGGACAGGGGAAGAGCAGTACTTC. Encoded protein: CASSRWTGEEQYF.

This chain joins TRBV2 and TRBJ2-6; D gene uncertain. Germline V gives CDR1 SNHLY, CDR2 FYNNEI. The ends were cut back, 6 bases at V and 3 bases at J, with 12 bases in the middle. The CDR3 has 15 residues. This chain's CDR3 is CASRNGPSGANVLTF. CDR3 DNA: TGTGCCAGCAGGAACGGACCCAGTGGGGCCAACGTCCTGACTTTC.

At least ten counts were recorded for this clonotype. This chain links TRBV20-1 with TRBJ2-5; TRBD2 agrees at 9 bases. The germline CDR1 and CDR2 sequences are DFQATT and SNEGSKA (reference sequence). V dropped 1 base and J dropped 3; count of bases not matched to a gene: 6. The CDR3 is 15 amino acids. CDR3 residues: CSARGLAGSEETQYF. The CDR3 DNA reads as TGCAGTGCTAGAGGCCTAGCGGGGTCCGAAGAGACCCAGTACTTC.

This clonotype was counted many times. V usage is TRBV7-2 and J usage is TRBJ2-7, with unresolved D. Germline-derived CDR1 and CDR2 are SGHTA and FQGNSA. CDR3 size: 12 residues. V lost 4 bases and J 2 bases, leaving 6 bases between the germline ends. CDR3 nucleotides: TGTGCCAGCAGCTCCAGCCCCTACGAGCAGTACTTC. It yields the protein CASSSSPYEQYF.

In regard to this clonotype: With a much larger clone just one base away, this may be a read error. CDR3 DNA: TGCGCCAGCGGCCTGGACGGGGGGGACACTGAAGCTTTCTTT. Residues: CASGLDGGDTEAFF. The rearrangement joins TRBV5-1 to TRBJ1-1, with a weak D call TRBD1 (5 bases). Trimming took off 7 bases at V and 3 bases at J, with 16 bases between the two ends. The CDR3 is made up of 14 amino acids. CDR1 SGHRS and CDR2 YFSETQ come from the germline V gene.

This clonotype was counted only a few times. V gene TRBV4-1 combines with J gene TRBJ2-7; D perhaps matches TRBD2 (5 bases). CDR1 is MGHRA and CDR2 is YSYEKL in the germline V gene. The V and J ends lost 1 base and 0 bases respectively, with 10 bases between them. CDR3 length: 15 amino acids. CDR3 DNA: TGCGCCAGCAGCCAAGTTTTGGAGGCCTCCTACGAGCAGTACTTC. Amino acid sequence: CASSQVLEASYEQYF.

At least ten counts were recorded for this clonotype. CDR3 coding DNA: TGCGCCAGCAGAGACAGGGCCATTTACTCAAACCAAGAGACCCAGTACTTC. Translated: CASRDRAIYSNQETQYF. The V and J genes are TRBV10-2 and TRBJ2-5; 7 positions agree with TRBD1. The CDR3 contains 17 residues. CDR1 is WSHSY and CDR2 is SAAADI in the germline V gene. Trimming at V came to 6 bases and at J to 0 bases, leaving 13 bases not matched to a gene.

Only a few counts were recorded for this clonotype. The chain is built from TRBV10-3 and TRBJ1-1; tentatively, D is TRBD1 (5 bases). Trimming shortened V by 7 bases and J by 2 bases, and 11 bases separated the two germline ends. Germline V lookup: CDR1 ENHRY, CDR2 SYGVKD. This CDR3 has 13 residues. The CDR3 region has the DNA TGTGCCATCACCCTAGGGGATAACACTGAAGCTTTCTTT. Translated: CAITLGDNTEAFF.

The J gene is TRBJ2-3, the V gene TRBV5-8, with TRBD2 matching 7 bases. The CDR3 has 15 amino acids. The V and J ends lost 1 base and 3 bases, in that order; junction bases with no gene match: 5. Germline V gives CDR1 SGHTS, CDR2 YDEGEE. CDR3 region: CASSLFLAVTDTQYF. CDR3 DNA: TGTGCCAGCAGCTTGTTTCTAGCGGTTACAGATACGCAGTATTTT.

A few counts support this clonotype. This chain connects TRBV24-1 to TRBJ2-3; TRBD2 matches 10 bases. The V and J ends lost 3 bases and 4 bases, in that order; junction bases with no gene match: 6. The germline CDR1 and CDR2 sequences are KGHDR and SFDVKD. The CDR3 runs to 16 residues. The CDR3 nucleotides read TGTGCCACCAGTGATCTCGCTAGCGGGAGCCCAGATACGCAGTATTTT. The encoded protein is CATSDLASGSPDTQYF.

This clonotype was observed many times. J is TRBJ2-7 and V is TRBV2; 8 nucleotides agree with TRBD2. The germline V gene has CDR1 SNHLY and CDR2 FYNNEI. There are 14 residues in the CDR3. V shed 6 bases, J shed 6 bases, and the junction held 10 bases outside the gene matches. The CDR3 sequence: CASSQPGTRGEQYF. The CDR3 region has the DNA TGTGCCAGCAGCCAACCCGGGACTAGAGGCGAGCAGTACTTC.

This clonotype has ten or more counts. CDR3 nucleotide sequence: TGTGCCAGCAGTGAAGCGGGGCCAGGCGGACTCAGGACCCAGCATTTT. Its protein is CASSEAGPGGLRTQHF. The chain links TRBV2 to TRBJ1-5, with D possibly TRBD1 on 5 matching bases. Germline V lookup: CDR1 SNHLY, CDR2 FYNNEI. Trimming took 0 bases from V and 11 from J, leaving 20 bases between them. This CDR3 spans 16 amino acids.

The genes are TRBV30 and TRBJ2-2, with D perhaps TRBD2 (6 bases). V was clipped by 3 bases and J by 6 bases, with 8 bases between them. The CDR3 spans 12 residues. CDR1 and CDR2 from the germline V gene are GTSNPN and SVGIG (reference sequence). The CDR3 nucleotides read TGTGCCTGGAGCCGGGGGTCCGGGGAGCTGTTTTTT. Amino acid sequence: CAWSRGSGELFF.

Only a few counts were recorded for this clonotype. The chain recombines TRBV20-1 with TRBJ2-2; TRBD2 aligns across 10 bases. Unmatched junction bases numbered 12, after V lost 5 bases and J lost 3 bases. The CDR3 runs 17 residues. Germline V gives CDR1 DFQATT, CDR2 SNEGSKA (reference sequence). CDR3 in amino acids: CSAPPVGAGGYTGELFF. The CDR3 DNA reads TGCAGTGCTCCCCCAGTTGGAGCGGGAGGGTACACCGGGGAGCTGTTTTTT.

This clonotype was seen a few times. The chain links TRBV19 to TRBJ2-3, with D maybe TRBD2 (6 bases). V lost 6 bases and J lost 3, with 10 bases in between. There are 13 residues in the CDR3. CDR1 LNHDA and CDR2 SQIVND come from the germline V gene (reference sequence). The CDR3: CASRTSETDTQYF. DNA for the CDR3: TGTGCCAGTAGGACTAGTGAGACAGATACGCAGTATTTT.